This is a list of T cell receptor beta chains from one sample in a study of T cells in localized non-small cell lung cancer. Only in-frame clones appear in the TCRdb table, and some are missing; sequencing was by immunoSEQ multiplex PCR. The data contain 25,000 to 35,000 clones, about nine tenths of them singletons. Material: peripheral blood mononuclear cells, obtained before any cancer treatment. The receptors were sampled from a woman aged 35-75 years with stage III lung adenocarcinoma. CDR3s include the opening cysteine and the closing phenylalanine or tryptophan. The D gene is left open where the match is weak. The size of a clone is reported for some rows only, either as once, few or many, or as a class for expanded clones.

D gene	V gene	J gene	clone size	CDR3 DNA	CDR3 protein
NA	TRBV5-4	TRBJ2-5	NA	TGTGCCAGCAGCTTGCTAGGGACGGCCCAGGGAGGGACCCAGTACTTC	CASSLLGTAQGGTQYF
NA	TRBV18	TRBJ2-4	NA	TGTGCCAGCTCACCCCCAGGCACTGAAAACATTCAGTACTTC	CASSPPGTENIQYF
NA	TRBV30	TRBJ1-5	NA	TGTGCCTGGAGTGTCGGTATTTTGGGCAATCAGCCCCAGCATTTT	CAWSVGILGNQPQHF
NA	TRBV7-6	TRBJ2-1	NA	TGTGCCAGCAGCTTAGACAGGCTTAGTTACAATGAGCAGTTCTTC	CASSLDRLSYNEQFF
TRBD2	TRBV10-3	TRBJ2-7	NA	TGTGCCATCAGTGAGTCGACGGGACTAGGGTACGAGCAGTACTTC	CAISESTGLGYEQYF
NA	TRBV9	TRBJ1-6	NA	TGTGCCAGCAGCGTTGGGTTACGGGATAATTCACCCCTCCACTTT	CASSVGLRDNSPLHF
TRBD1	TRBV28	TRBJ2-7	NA	TGTGCCAGCAGTATGGGACAGAGCTACGAGCAGTACTTC	CASSMGQSYEQYF
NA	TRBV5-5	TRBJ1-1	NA	TGTGCCAGCAGCTTTGTGACATCGAACACTGAAGCTTTCTTT	CASSFVTSNTEAFF
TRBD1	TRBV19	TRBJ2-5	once	TGTGCCAGTAGTCCCCCGGGACAGCAAGAGACCCAGTACTTC	CASSPPGQQETQYF
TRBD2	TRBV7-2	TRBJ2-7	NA	TGTGCCAGCAGCAAAGGAGTCCTAGCGGGAGTAGGAGAGCAGTACTTC	CASSKGVLAGVGEQYF
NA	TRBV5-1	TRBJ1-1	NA	TGCGCCAGCAGCTTGGGAGGGGTGGACACTGAAGCTTTCTTT	CASSLGGVDTEAFF
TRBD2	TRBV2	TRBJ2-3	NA	TGTGCCAGTGCTAGCGGGTATTCCACAGATACGCAGTATTTT	CASASGYSTDTQYF
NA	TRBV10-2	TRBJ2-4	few	TGCGCCAGCAGTGATTGGGGGGCCGATCAAAACATTCAGTACTTC	CASSDWGADQNIQYF
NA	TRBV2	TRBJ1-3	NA	TGTGCCAGCAGCGGCGAGGGGACCTCTGGAAACACCATATATTTT	CASSGEGTSGNTIYF
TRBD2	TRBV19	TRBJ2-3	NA	TGTGCCAGCAGACTAGCGGCTTTTAGCACAGATACGCAGTATTTT	CASRLAAFSTDTQYF
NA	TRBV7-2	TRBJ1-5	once	TGTGCCAGCAGCTTATTCTCGGGGAATCAGCCCCAGCATTTT	CASSLFSGNQPQHF
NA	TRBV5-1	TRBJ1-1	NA	TGCGCCAGCAGCGGGGCGGGAGGGCCGAACACTGAAGCTTTCTTT	CASSGAGGPNTEAFF
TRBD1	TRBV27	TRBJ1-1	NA	TGTGCCAGCAGACTCGGACAGGGGAGAACTGAAGCTTTCTTT	CASRLGQGRTEAFF
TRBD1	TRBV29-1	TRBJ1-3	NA	TGCAGCGCCAGACAGGGTTTCTCTGGAAACACCATATATTTT	CSARQGFSGNTIYF
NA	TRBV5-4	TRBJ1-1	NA	TGTGCCAGCAGCTTGGGGGGGCGCGATATGAACACTGAAGCTTTCTTT	CASSLGGRDMNTEAFF
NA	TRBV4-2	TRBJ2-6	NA	TGTGCCAGCAGCCAAGGAAAAGACTCTGGGGCCAACGTCCTGACTTTC	CASSQGKDSGANVLTF
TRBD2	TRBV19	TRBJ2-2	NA	TGTGCCAGTAGACTAGCGGGAGCCACCGGGGAGCTGTTTTTT	CASRLAGATGELFF
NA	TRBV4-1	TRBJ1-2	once	TGCGCCAGCAGCCCGGGACCGCACTATGGCTACACCTTC	CASSPGPHYGYTF
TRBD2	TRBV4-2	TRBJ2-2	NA	TGTGCCAGCAGCCAAGATCCAGCGGGAGTAACCGGGGAGCTGTTTTTT	CASSQDPAGVTGELFF
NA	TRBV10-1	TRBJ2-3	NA	TGCGCCAGCAGTGAGAGGTCAGATACGCAGTATTTT	CASSERSDTQYF
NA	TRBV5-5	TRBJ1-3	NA	TGTGCCAGCAGCAAAGGGGAATCCTACGGAAACACCATATATTTT	CASSKGESYGNTIYF
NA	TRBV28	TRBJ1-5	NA	TGTGCCAGCAGTTTGTACCCCCAGAGGGGCAATCAGCCCCAGCATTTT	CASSLYPQRGNQPQHF
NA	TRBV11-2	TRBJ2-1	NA	TGTGCCAGCAGCTTTACCGAAAACAATGAGCAGTTCTTC	CASSFTENNEQFF
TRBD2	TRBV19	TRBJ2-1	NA	TGTGCCAGTAGTACCAGGACTAGCGGGAGTTTCGATGAGCAGTTCTTC	CASSTRTSGSFDEQFF
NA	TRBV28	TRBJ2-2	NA	TGTGCCAGCAGTTTAAAAGGCGGGGAGCTGTTTTTT	CASSLKGGELFF
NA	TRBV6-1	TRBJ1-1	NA	TGTGCCAGCAGACTGGAGAAAAACACTGAAGCTTTCTTT	CASRLEKNTEAFF
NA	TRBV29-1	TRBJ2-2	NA	TGCAGCGCCCTTACGAACACCGGGGAGCTGTTTTTT	CSALTNTGELFF
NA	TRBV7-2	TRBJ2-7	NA	TGTGCCAGCAGCTTAGGGTCAGGGGTCGTCTACGAGCAGTACTTC	CASSLGSGVVYEQYF
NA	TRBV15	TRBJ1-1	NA	TGTGCCACCAGCAGAGATCATGGCCGTCCAGAAGCTTTCTTT	CATSRDHGRPEAFF
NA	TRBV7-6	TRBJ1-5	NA	TGTGCCAGCAGCTTAGCGGACTCGGATCAGCCCCAGCATTTT	CASSLADSDQPQHF
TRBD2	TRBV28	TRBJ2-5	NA	TGTGCCAGCAGTTTTGGAGGGACTAGCGGGAGAATGGTAGAGACCCAGTACTTC	CASSFGGTSGRMVETQYF
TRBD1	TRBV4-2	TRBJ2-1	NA	TGTGCCAGCAGCCAAGACCCTGGGACAGCCAATGAGCAGTTCTTC	CASSQDPGTANEQFF
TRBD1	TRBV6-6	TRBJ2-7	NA	TGTGCCAGCAGTCCACAGACAGGGTGGTACGAGCAGTACTTC	CASSPQTGWYEQYF
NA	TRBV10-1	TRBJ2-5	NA	TGCGCCAGCAGTGAACCCACCGGGACCCAGTACTTC	CASSEPTGTQYF
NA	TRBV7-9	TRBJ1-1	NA	TGTGCCAGCAGTCGTAGGATAGGTACCCGAAACACTGAAGCTTTCTTT	CASSRRIGTRNTEAFF
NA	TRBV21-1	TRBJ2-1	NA	TGTGCCAGCAGCAAAGAGGTGGACAGGCTGAAGCCATCCTACAATGAGCAGTTCTTC	CASSKEVDRLKPSYNEQFF
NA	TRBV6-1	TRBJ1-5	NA	TGTGCCAGCAGGATCAGTCTCAATCAGCCCCAGCATTTT	CASRISLNQPQHF
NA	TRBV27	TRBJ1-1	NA	TGTGCCAGCAGTTTTGTTCCGGGAAAAACTGAAGCTTTCTTT	CASSFVPGKTEAFF
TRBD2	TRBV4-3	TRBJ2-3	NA	TGCGCCAGCAGCCGAGGGACTAGCGGAGCTCTTAGCACAGATACGCAGTATTTT	CASSRGTSGALSTDTQYF
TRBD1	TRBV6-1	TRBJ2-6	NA	TGTGCCAGCAGTGAAGTGGGACAGGCACCAAGGGCCAACGTCCTGACTTTC	CASSEVGQAPRANVLTF
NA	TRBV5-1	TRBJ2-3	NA	TGCGCCAGCAGCCCCAACACAGATACGCAGTATTTT	CASSPNTDTQYF
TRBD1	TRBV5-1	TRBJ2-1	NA	TGCGCCAGCAGCTGGGACAGGGCGGTGGCCCAAGTCGGTGAGCAGTTCTTC	CASSWDRAVAQVGEQFF
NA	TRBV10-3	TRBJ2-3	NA	TGTGCCATCAGTGAGTCCCACCCCTCCGCAGGAGATACGCAGTATTTT	CAISESHPSAGDTQYF
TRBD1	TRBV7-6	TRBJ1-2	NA	TGTGCCAGCAGCGATGGACAGGGCACTGGCTACACCTTC	CASSDGQGTGYTF